A single sample is the source of the 28 T cell receptor beta chains below, sequenced in a study of graft-versus-host responses after intestinal transplantation. TCRdb keeps only in-frame clones here, not all; method: immunoSEQ multiplex PCR. The sample contains 65,000 to 85,000 clones, roughly 92% of which appear only once. The starting material was bone marrow, obtained roughly 780 days after intestinal transplantation. These receptors came from a human patient who received an intestinal transplant, so some T cells may come from the graft donor.

DNA for the CDR3: TGTGCCAGCAGTGACTCCCTTAGGGGGGGGCCCGACAATGAGCAGTTCTTC. This gives the protein CASSDSLRGGPDNEQFF. The V call is TRBV6-4, the J call TRBJ2-1; D may be TRBD2 (7 bases). Looked up from germline, CDR1 is MRHNA and CDR2 is SNTAGT. V lost 0 bases to trimming and J lost 5 bases, with 17 bases between them. This CDR3 is 17 amino acids long.

V usage is TRBV6-5 and J usage is TRBJ2-7, with D possibly matching TRBD2 (6 bases). This CDR3 is built from 14 residues. V shed 8 bases and J shed 5 bases, with 19 bases lying between them. Germline CDR1 is MNHEY and CDR2 is SVGAGI. The CDR3 nucleotides read TGTGCCAGCGGGGAGGACGGCTCGCCCCACGAGCAGTACTTC. Translated, it gives CASGEDGSPHEQYF.

This chain joins TRBV7-9 and TRBJ1-3; perhaps TRBD1 as D (5 bases). Trimming stripped 4 bases from V and 2 bases from J, with 9 bases between. Per germline, CDR1 SEHNR and CDR2 FQNEAQ (reference sequence). The CDR3 has 14 residues. The CDR3 is CASSSQGPGNTIYF. The CDR3 nucleotides are TGTGCCAGCAGCTCGCAGGGCCCTGGAAACACCATATATTTT.

The chain uses TRBV13 and TRBJ1-2; TRBD1 might be the D (5 bases). Deletions cut 5 bases from V and 2 bases from J, with 9 bases between. The CDR3 covers 13 residues. Germline CDR1 and CDR2: PRHDT and FYEKMQ (reference sequence). CDR3 amino acids: CASSRDLNYGYTF. For the CDR3, the DNA is TGTGCCAGCAGCCGGGACCTCAACTATGGCTACACCTTC.

V usage is TRBV6-7 and J usage is TRBJ1-5, with D unresolved. TRBV6-7 is flagged as an ORF with uncertain function. Between the trimmed V and J ends, which lost 0 bases and 3 bases, there was a span of 9 bases. CDR3 length: 15 residues. CDR3 coding DNA: TGTGCCAGCAGTTACTCGGTCCTCTACAATCAGCCCCAGCATTTT. This codes for CASSYSVLYNQPQHF.

This rearrangement joins TRBV11-1 to TRBJ2-5, with D perhaps TRBD2 (6 bases). The CDR3 covers 17 residues. In germline, CDR1 is SGHAT, CDR2 FQDESV (reference sequence). Between the trimmed V and J ends, which lost 5 bases and 2 bases, there was a span of 21 bases. In DNA, the CDR3 is TGTGCCAGCAGCCATGGGGGAGGAGGCGCGGATCAAGAGACCCAGTACTTC. Its protein is CASSHGGGGADQETQYF.

The V gene is TRBV7-3, the J gene TRBJ2-5; 10 nucleotides line up with TRBD1. V lost 4 bases to trimming and J lost 3 bases; unmatched junction nucleotides: 14. CDR3 length: 18 residues. Germline values: CDR1 SGHTA, CDR2 FQGTGA. CDR3 sequence (DNA): TGTGCCAGCAGCTCCAACCTCGGCGGGACAGGGGCTGAAGAGACCCAGTACTTC. Translation: CASSSNLGGTGAEETQYF. The complete variable domain, with remaining parts taken from reference TRBV7-3 and TRBJ2-5, reads GAGVSQTPSNKVTEKGKYVELRCDPISGHTALYWYRQSLGQGPEFLIYFQGTGAADDSGLPNDRFFAVRPEGSVSTLKIQRTERGDSAVYLCASSSNLGGTGAEETQYFGPGTRLLVL.

This clone was detected only once. This chain uses TRBV6-5 with TRBJ2-1; 7 bases are a match to TRBD2. Germline V lookup: CDR1 MNHEY, CDR2 SVGAGI. The CDR3 extends over 15 amino acids. The V and J ends lost 4 bases and 0 bases, in that order; junction bases with no gene match: 3. As DNA, the CDR3 is TGTGCCAGCAGTTTTCCGGGGGGCTCCTACAATGAGCAGTTCTTC. Translated: CASSFPGGSYNEQFF.

The chain combines TRBV19 with TRBJ1-2, with 11 bases fitting TRBD1. The germline gives CDR1 LNHDA, CDR2 SQIVND (reference sequence). This CDR3 has 17 amino acids. V lost 7 bases to trimming and J lost 1 base; unmatched junction nucleotides: 11. The CDR3 nucleotides read TGTGCCAGTAAAGTGGAGGACAGGGGGCGTATTAACTATGGCTACACCTTC. Amino acids: CASKVEDRGRINYGYTF. Supplemented by reference TRBV19 and TRBJ1-2, the full variable domain reads DGGITQSPKYLFRKEGQNVTLSCEQNLNHDAMYWYRQDPGQGLRLIYYSQIVNDFQKGDIAEGYSVSREKKESFPLTVTSAQKNPTAFYLCASKVEDRGRINYGYTFGSGTRLTVV.

This clone was recorded only once. The chain couples TRBV5-6 to TRBJ2-7, with D perhaps matching TRBD1 (6 bases). Germline lookup yields CDR1 SGHDT and CDR2 YYEEEE. The CDR3 spans 12 residues. Trimming pared 5 bases from V and 5 bases from J, leaving 11 bases between. For the CDR3, the DNA is TGTGCCAGCAGTCAGGACAGCCACGAGCAGTACTTC. Its protein product is CASSQDSHEQYF.

The rearrangement joins TRBV6-6 to TRBJ2-7; the D gene is possibly TRBD2 (6 bases). The CDR3 is 15 amino acids. The V end lost 0 bases, the J end lost 2 bases, and 11 bases lay between the germline ends. Germline V CDR1 and CDR2: MNHNY, SVGAGI (reference sequence). CDR3 in amino acids: CASSYSWEEPYEQYF. DNA of the CDR3: TGTGCCAGCAGTTACTCATGGGAGGAACCCTACGAGCAGTACTTC.

The rearrangement joins TRBV10-1 to TRBJ2-7; 9 bases agree with TRBD1. The junction had 11 bases not matched to a gene; V was cut back by 6 bases and J by 5 bases. The CDR3 extends over 15 amino acids. The germline V gene has CDR1 WNHNN and CDR2 SYGVQD (reference sequence). CDR3 amino acids: CASSATGTGLNEQYF. The DNA for the CDR3 is TGCGCCAGCAGCGCTACCGGGACAGGGCTAAACGAGCAGTACTTC.

This chain connects TRBV27 to TRBJ1-1; D gene ambiguous. With 2 bases removed from V and 1 base from J, the gap between germline ends came to 8 bases. Germline V gene lookup returns CDR1 MNHEY and CDR2 SMNVEV (reference sequence). CDR3 length: 14 amino acids. CDR3 nucleotides: TGTGCCAGCAGTTTACAGGAAAGGAACACTGAAGCTTTCTTT. This encodes CASSLQERNTEAFF.

The V and J genes are TRBV27 and TRBJ1-1, with 9 bases matching TRBD1. The CDR3 loop spans 14 amino acids. Germline lookup yields CDR1 MNHEY and CDR2 SMNVEV (reference sequence). Germline trimming cut 7 bases from V and 6 bases from J; bases unmatched to any gene: 9. Here the CDR3 DNA reads TGTGCCAGCAAAACCGGGACAGGGTTGGCTGAAGCTTTCTTT. This translates into CASKTGTGLAEAFF.

The V gene is TRBV7-7, the J gene TRBJ1-4; D is perhaps TRBD1 (5 bases). The CDR3 spans 15 residues. V was trimmed by 4 bases and J by 6 bases, leaving 15 bases between them. Germline CDR1 and CDR2: SSHAT and FNYEAQ (reference sequence). The CDR3 loop reads CASSSGRDGYEKLFF. The CDR3 coding sequence is TGTGCCAGCAGCTCCGGCCGGGACGGATATGAAAAACTGTTTTTT.

This chain links TRBV10-1 with TRBJ2-3, with TRBD1 matching over 8 bases. The V segment lost 0 bases and the J segment 1 base; nucleotides outside the gene matches: 3. The CDR3 has 16 residues. CDR1 and CDR2 (germline): WNHNN, SYGVQD (reference sequence). The CDR3 bases are TGCGCCAGCAGTGAGTCTTTGGGACAGGGCACAGATACGCAGTATTTT. Protein: CASSESLGQGTDTQYF.

The gene calls are TRBV7-2 and TRBJ2-1; 9 bases align to TRBD2. The V gene end was trimmed by 5 bases and the J gene end by 9 bases; junction bases not matched to a gene: 11. CDR1 is SGHTA, CDR2 FQGNSA, per germline. CDR3 length equals 15 residues. CDR3 DNA: TGTGCCAGCAGCCCCTCCGGGACTAGCCATGGTGAGCAGTTCTTC. Encoded protein: CASSPSGTSHGEQFF.

The V gene is TRBV5-1, the J gene TRBJ2-5; TRBD2 matches 10 bases. Germline V CDR1 and CDR2: SGHRS, YFSETQ. This CDR3 comprises 17 residues. V gave up 0 bases and J gave up 1 base; unmatched junction bases: 6. The CDR3 loop is CASSLGFSGGTQETQYF. CDR3 nucleotides: TGCGCCAGCAGCTTGGGGTTTAGCGGGGGGACCCAAGAGACCCAGTACTTC.

This chain uses TRBV7-9 with TRBJ2-7, with a tentative D call TRBD2 (6 bases). CDR1 is SEHNR, CDR2 FQNEAQ, per germline (reference sequence). CDR3 size: 13 residues. V was clipped by 4 bases and J by 4 bases, with 11 bases between them. CDR3 nucleotides: TGTGCCAGCAGCTCCGCGGGGATTTACGAGCAGTACTTC. This codes for CASSSAGIYEQYF.

This rearrangement joins TRBV5-4 to TRBJ2-7; D is possibly TRBD2 (5 bases). V lost 4 bases and J lost 4, with 12 bases in between. The length of the CDR3 is 13 residues. From germline, CDR1 is SGHNT and CDR2 YYREEE (reference sequence). Written as DNA, the CDR3 is TGTGCCAGCAGCCCGGACGGAGGTTACGAGCAGTACTTC. This translates into CASSPDGGYEQYF.

This chain links TRBV4-1 with TRBJ2-7; 9 bases fit TRBD1. V trimming: 2 bases; J trimming: 3 bases; junction bases outside the gene matches: 8. Germline V lookup: CDR1 MGHRA, CDR2 YSYEKL. The CDR3 is 16 residues long. The CDR3 bases are TGCGCCAGCAGCCAACCCGACAGGGGGAAGTTCTACGAGCAGTACTTC. It codes for CASSQPDRGKFYEQYF.

The chain employs TRBV9 and TRBJ2-2, with D possibly being TRBD1 or TRBD2 (5 bases each). Germline V gene lookup returns CDR1 SGDLS and CDR2 YYNGEE. The CDR3 is 16 amino acids. V was pared by 0 bases and J by 4 bases, with 13 bases between. This CDR3 is CASSVGGGLGTGELFF. In DNA, the CDR3 is TGTGCCAGCAGCGTAGGGGGCGGGTTGGGCACCGGGGAGCTGTTTTTT.

The gene calls are TRBV5-1 and TRBJ2-6; 12 bases map to TRBD1. Looked up from germline, CDR1 is SGHRS and CDR2 is YFSETQ. The CDR3 contains 18 residues. The J segment lost 4 bases and the V segment lost 3 bases, leaving 8 bases of the junction unmatched. CDR3 sequence reads: CASSSPGQGAKGANVLTF. DNA for the CDR3: TGCGCCAGCAGCTCGCCGGGACAGGGGGCGAAGGGGGCCAACGTCCTGACTTTC.

The V and J genes are TRBV5-1 and TRBJ1-1, with a tentative D call TRBD1 (5 bases). V was trimmed by 4 bases and J by 1 base, leaving 17 bases between them. Per germline, CDR1 SGHRS and CDR2 YFSETQ. The CDR3 runs 16 residues. The CDR3 region is CASSPHGAEPNTEAFF. CDR3 in DNA: TGCGCCAGCAGCCCCCATGGGGCAGAACCGAACACTGAAGCTTTCTTT.

The count of this clone is one. The chain combines TRBV7-9 with TRBJ1-3, with no clear D. Germline lookup yields CDR1 SEHNR and CDR2 FQNEAQ (reference sequence). The CDR3 length is 16 residues. This CDR3 reads CAHTLRASLKGNTIYF. The CDR3 DNA sequence: TGTGCACACACGTTAAGGGCCTCCTTGAAGGGAAACACCATATATTTT.

V is TRBV5-6 and J is TRBJ2-1; maybe TRBD2 (7 bases). From germline, CDR1 is SGHDT and CDR2 YYEEEE. The CDR3 loop spans 14 amino acids. Between the trimmed V and J ends, which lost 4 bases and 7 bases, there was a span of 15 bases. The CDR3 loop reads CASSHRDYSNEQFF. The CDR3 bases are TGTGCCAGCAGCCACAGGGACTACTCAAATGAGCAGTTCTTC.

The J gene is TRBJ2-3, the V gene TRBV4-2; maybe TRBD1 (5 bases). In germline, CDR1 is LGHNA, CDR2 YNFKEQ. Deletions cut 1 base from V and 6 bases from J, with 14 bases between. This CDR3 is 15 amino acids long. CDR3 region: CASSQVQGRWDTQYF. For the CDR3, the DNA is TGTGCCAGCAGCCAAGTCCAGGGAAGGTGGGATACGCAGTATTTT.

V usage is TRBV6-5 and J usage is TRBJ2-2; 11 bases match TRBD1. The CDR3 totals 14 residues. Germline trimming cut 8 bases from V and 3 bases from J; bases unmatched to any gene: 2. The germline V gene has CDR1 MNHEY and CDR2 SVGAGI. This CDR3 reads CASRTGGDTGELFF. CDR3 bases: TGTGCCAGCCGGACAGGGGGCGACACCGGGGAGCTGTTTTTT.